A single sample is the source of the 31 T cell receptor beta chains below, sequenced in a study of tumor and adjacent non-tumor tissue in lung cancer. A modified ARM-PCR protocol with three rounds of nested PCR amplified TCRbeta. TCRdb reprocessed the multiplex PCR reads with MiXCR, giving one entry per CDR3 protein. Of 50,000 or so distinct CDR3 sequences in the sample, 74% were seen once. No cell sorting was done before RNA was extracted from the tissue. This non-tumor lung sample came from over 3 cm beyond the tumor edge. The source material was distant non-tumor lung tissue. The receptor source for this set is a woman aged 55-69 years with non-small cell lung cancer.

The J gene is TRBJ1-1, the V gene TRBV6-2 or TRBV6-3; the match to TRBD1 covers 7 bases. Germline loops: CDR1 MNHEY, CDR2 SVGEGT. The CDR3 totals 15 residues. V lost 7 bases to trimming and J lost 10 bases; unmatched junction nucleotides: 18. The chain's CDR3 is CASNSIVARTGGAFF. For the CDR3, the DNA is TGTGCCAGCAATTCCATTGTCGCGAGGACAGGAGGAGCTTTCTTT.

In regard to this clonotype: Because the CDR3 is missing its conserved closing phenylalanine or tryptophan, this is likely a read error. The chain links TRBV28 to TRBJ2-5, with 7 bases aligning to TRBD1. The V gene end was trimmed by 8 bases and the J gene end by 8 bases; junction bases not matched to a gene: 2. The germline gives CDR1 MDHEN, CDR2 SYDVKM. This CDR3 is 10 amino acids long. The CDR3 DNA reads TGTGCCAGCGACAGGGAAACCCAGTACCTC. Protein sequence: CASDRETQYL.

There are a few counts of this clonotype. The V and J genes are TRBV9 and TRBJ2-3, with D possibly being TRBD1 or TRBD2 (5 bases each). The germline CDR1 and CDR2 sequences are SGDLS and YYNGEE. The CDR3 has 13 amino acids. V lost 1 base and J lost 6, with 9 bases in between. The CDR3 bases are TGTGCCAGCAGCGTACAAGAGGGGGATACGCAGTATTTT. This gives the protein CASSVQEGDTQYF.

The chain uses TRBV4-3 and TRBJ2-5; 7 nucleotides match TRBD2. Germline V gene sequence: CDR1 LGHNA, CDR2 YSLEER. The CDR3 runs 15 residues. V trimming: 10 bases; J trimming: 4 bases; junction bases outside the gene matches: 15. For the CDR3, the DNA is TGCGCCAATAGCCTAGATCGCGGGGGTTCAGAGACCCAGTACTTC. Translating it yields CANSLDRGGSETQYF.

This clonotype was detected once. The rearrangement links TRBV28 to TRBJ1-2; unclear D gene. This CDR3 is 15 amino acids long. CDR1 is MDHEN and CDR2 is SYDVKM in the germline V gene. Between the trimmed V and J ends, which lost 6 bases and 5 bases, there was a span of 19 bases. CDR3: CASRSPQTGYYGYTF. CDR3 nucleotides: TGTGCCAGCAGATCACCACAGACGGGGTATTATGGCTACACCTTC.

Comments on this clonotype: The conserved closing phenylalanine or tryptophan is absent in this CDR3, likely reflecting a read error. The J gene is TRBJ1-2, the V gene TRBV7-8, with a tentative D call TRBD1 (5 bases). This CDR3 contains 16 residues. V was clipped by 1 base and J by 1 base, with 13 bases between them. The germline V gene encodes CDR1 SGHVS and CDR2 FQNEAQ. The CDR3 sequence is CASSLGLGTLNYGYTI. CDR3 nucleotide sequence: TGTGCCAGCAGCTTAGGTTTAGGGACCCTTAACTATGGCTACACCATC.

This CDR3 reads CYSSGPGSGTYEQYF. The CDR3 DNA follows: TGTTACAGCAGTGGACCTGGGTCGGGGACCTACGAGCAGTACTTC. This rearrangement joins TRBV6-5 to TRBJ2-7; a possible D gene is TRBD2 (5 bases). The CDR3 is 15 amino acids. Germline loops: CDR1 MNHEY, CDR2 SVGAGI.

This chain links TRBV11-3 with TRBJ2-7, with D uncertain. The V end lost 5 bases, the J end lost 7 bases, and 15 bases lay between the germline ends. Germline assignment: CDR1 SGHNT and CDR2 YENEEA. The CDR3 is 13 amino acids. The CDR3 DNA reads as TGTGCCAGCAGCCTCGCGATGGGGTCTGAGCAGTACTTC. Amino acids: CASSLAMGSEQYF.

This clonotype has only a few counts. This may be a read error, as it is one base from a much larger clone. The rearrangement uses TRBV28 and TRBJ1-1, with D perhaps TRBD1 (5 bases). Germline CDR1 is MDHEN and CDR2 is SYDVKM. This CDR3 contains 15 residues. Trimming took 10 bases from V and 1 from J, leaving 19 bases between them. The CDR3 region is CATHKGCSGNTEAFF. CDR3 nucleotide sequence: TGTGCCACCCATAAGGGGTGCAGTGGGAACACTGAAGCTTTCTTT.

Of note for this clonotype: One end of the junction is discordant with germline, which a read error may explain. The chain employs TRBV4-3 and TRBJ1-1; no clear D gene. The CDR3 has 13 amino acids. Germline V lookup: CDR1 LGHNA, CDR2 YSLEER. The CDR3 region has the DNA TGCACCAGCAGCCAGGATTCTGTAGGGGAAGCTTTCTTT. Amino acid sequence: CTSSQDSVGEAFF.

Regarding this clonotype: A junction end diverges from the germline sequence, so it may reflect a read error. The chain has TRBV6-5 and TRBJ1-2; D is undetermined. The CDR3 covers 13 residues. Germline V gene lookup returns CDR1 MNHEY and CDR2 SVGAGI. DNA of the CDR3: TGTGCCAGCAGCCCCGAGGCAGACTATGGCTATATCTTC. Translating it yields CASSPEADYGYIF.

CDR3 DNA: TGTACCGGCAGAACAGGGGGTAAAGACACAGATACGCAGTATTTT. Translation: CTGRTGGKDTDTQYF. V is TRBV5-4 and J is TRBJ2-3; 8 bases line up with TRBD1. This CDR3 has 15 residues. CDR1 SGHNT and CDR2 YYREEE come from the germline V gene (reference sequence).

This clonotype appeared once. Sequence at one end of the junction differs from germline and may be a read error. The CDR3 spells CTSGVREGTDTQYF. The CDR3 nucleotides are TGTACCAGCGGTGTACGGGAGGGCACAGATACACAGTATTTT. This chain joins TRBV6-1 and TRBJ2-3, with TRBD2 matching over 8 bases. This CDR3 has 14 residues. Germline V gene sequence: CDR1 MNHNS, CDR2 SASEGT.

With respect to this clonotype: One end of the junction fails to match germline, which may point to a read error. CDR3 sequence (DNA): TGCAGTGCCCCGGACAGAGTAAACAATCAGTCCCAGCATTTT. This gives the protein CSAPDRVNNQSQHF. V is TRBV20-1 and J is TRBJ1-5, with D maybe TRBD1 (6 bases). Germline CDR1 and CDR2: DFQATT and SNEGSKA (reference sequence). CDR3 length: 14 residues.

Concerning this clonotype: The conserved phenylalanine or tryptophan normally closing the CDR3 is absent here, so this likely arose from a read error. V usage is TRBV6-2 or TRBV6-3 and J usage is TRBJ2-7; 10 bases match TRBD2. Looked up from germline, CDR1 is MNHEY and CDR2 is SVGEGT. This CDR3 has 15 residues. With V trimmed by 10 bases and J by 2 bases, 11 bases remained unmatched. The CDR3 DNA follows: TGTGCCAATAGATATGGGGGACTAGCGACCTACGAGCAGTACCTC. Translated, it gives CANRYGGLATYEQYL.

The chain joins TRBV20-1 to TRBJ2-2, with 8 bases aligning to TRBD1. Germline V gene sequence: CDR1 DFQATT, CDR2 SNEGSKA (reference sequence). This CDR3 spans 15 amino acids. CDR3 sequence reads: CNDSGQGHYTGELFF. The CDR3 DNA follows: TGCAATGATTCCGGACAGGGTCACTACACCGGGGAGCTGTTTTTT.

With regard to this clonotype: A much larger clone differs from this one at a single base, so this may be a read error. This CDR3 reads CASSQEAGGPETQYF. CDR3 in DNA: TGTGCCAGCAGCCAAGAGGCGGGAGGGCCAGAGACCCAGTACTTC. The genes are TRBV11-2 and TRBJ2-5; TRBD2 aligns across 9 bases. Germline V CDR1 and CDR2: SGHAT, FQNNGV. The CDR3 spans 15 residues. V lost 5 bases, J lost 4 bases, and 8 bases stayed unmatched.

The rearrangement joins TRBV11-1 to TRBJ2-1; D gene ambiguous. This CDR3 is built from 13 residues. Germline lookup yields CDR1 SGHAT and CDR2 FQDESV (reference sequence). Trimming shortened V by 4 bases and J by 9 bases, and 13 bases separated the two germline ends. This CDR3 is CASSSASVREQFF. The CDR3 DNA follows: TGTGCCAGCAGCTCAGCGTCAGTGCGTGAGCAGTTCTTC. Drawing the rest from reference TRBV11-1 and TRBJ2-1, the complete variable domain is EAEVAQSPRYKITEKSQAVAFWCDPISGHATLYWYRQILGQGPELLVQFQDESVVDDSQLPKDRFSAERLKGVDSTLKIQPAELGDSAMYLCASSSASVREQFFGPGTRLTVL.

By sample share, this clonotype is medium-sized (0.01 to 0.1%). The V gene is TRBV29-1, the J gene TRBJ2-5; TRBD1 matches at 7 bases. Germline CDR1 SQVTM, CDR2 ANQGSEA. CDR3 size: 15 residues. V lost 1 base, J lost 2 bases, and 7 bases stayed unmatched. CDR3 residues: CSVEGGTAKQETQYF. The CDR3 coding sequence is TGCAGCGTTGAAGGTGGGACAGCGAAACAAGAGACCCAGTACTTC.

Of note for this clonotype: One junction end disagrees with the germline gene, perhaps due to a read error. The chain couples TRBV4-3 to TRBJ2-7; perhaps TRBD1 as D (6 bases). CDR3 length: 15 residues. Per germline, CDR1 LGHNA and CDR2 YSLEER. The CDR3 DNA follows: TGCGCCAGCAGTCAAGACCAGTCCAGGGGCACCGAGCAGTACTTC. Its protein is CASSQDQSRGTEQYF.

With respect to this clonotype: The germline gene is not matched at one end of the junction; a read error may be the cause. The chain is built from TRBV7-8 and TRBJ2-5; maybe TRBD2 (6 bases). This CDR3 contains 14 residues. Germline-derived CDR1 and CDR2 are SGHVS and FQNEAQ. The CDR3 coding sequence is TGTGCCACCAGCACCTTGGGGACTGTAGAGACCCAGTGCTTC. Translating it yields CATSTLGTVETQCF. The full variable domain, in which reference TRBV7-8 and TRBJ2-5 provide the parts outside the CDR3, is GAGVSQSPRYKVAKRGQDVALRCDPISGHVSLFWYQQALGQGPEFLTYFQNEAQLDKSGLPSDRFFAERPEGSVSTLKIQRTQQEDSAVYLCATSTLGTVETQCFGPGTRLLVL.

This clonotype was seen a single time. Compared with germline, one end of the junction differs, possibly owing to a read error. The CDR3 coding sequence is TGCGCCAGCAGCCAGGAAAAAGGGGGACAGGCTAATGAAAAAGTGTTTTTT. Encoded protein: CASSQEKGGQANEKVFF. J is TRBJ1-4 and V is TRBV4-3; 8 positions agree with TRBD1. CDR1 and CDR2 (germline): LGHNA, YSLEER. This CDR3 region has 17 residues.

CDR3 sequence reads: CASSYGAEQYYTGANVLTF. In DNA form, the CDR3 reads TGTGCCAGCAGTTATGGTGCGGAACAGTATTACACTGGGGCCAACGTCCTGACTTTC. The chain recombines TRBV6-5 with TRBJ2-6; D gene unclear. In germline, CDR1 is MNHEY, CDR2 SVGAGI. The CDR3 contains 19 residues. Trimming removed 3 bases at V and 2 bases at J, with 20 bases between.

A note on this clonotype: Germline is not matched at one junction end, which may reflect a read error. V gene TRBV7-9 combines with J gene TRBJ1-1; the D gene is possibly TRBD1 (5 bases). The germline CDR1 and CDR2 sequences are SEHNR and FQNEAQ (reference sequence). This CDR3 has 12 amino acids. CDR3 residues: CASSLAGAGALF. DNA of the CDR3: TGTGCCAGCAGCTTAGCCGGGGCAGGAGCTCTCTTT.

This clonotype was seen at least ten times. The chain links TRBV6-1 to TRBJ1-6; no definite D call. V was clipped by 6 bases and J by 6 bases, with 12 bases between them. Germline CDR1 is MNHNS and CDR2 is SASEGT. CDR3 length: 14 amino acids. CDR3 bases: TGTGCCAGCAGCAAAATCGAGGTTAATTCACCCCTCCACTTT. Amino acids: CASSKIEVNSPLHF.

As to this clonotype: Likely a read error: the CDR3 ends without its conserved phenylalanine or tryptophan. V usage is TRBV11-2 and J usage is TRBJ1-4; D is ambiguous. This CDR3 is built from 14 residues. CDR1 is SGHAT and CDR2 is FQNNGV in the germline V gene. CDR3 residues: CGSSFSATNEKLFS. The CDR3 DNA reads TGTGGCAGCAGCTTTTCTGCAACTAATGAAAAACTGTTTTCT.

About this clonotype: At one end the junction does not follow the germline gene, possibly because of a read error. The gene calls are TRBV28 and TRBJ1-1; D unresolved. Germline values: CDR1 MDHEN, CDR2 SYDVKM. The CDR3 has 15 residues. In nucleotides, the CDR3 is TGTGCCAGCAGTTTTTTGCCTCGTACCTACACTGAAGCTATCTTT. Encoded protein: CASSFLPRTYTEAIF.

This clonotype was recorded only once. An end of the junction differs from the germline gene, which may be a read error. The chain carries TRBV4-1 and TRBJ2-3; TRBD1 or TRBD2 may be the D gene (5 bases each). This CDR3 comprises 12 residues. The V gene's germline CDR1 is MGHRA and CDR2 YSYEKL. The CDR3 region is CACSQDGGAQYF. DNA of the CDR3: TGCGCCTGCAGCCAAGATGGGGGTGCGCAGTATTTT.

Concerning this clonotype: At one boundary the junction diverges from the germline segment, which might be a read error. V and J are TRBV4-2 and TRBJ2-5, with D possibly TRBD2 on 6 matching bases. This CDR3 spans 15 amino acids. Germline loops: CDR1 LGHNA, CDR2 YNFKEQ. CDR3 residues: CTSSQVSGGWETQYF. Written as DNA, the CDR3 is TGTACCAGCAGCCAAGTGTCCGGGGGTTGGGAGACCCAGTACTTC.

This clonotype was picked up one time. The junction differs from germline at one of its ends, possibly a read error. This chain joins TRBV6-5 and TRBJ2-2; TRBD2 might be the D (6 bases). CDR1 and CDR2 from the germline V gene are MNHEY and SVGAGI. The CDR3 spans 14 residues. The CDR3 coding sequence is TGTGCCAGCAGTTTTGTGGAAGGAGGCGGGGACCTGTTATTT. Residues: CASSFVEGGGDLLF.

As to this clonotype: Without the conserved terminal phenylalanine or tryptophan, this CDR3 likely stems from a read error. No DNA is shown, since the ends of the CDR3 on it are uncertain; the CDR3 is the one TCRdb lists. CDR3 loop: CVSISREMSLYS. J is TRBJ2-5 and V is TRBV6-2 or TRBV6-3; TRBD2 was called by the table and not checked on the DNA. CDR1 MNHEY and CDR2 SVGEGT come from the germline V gene. Inclusive of both ends, the CDR3 amounts to 12 amino acids.